Given below is one T cell receptor beta chain in context. This specimen belongs to a study of blood T cell repertoires in COVID-19. Data came from immunoSEQ multiplex PCR; TCRdb stores just in-frame clones and leaves some out. This sample has 43,000 or so clones, with 85% to 95% found just once. This clonotype was obtained from a human donor in a cohort sampled during active COVID-19. Sequenced input: peripheral blood.

The CDR3 DNA sequence: TGTGCCAGCAGCTTGGGGCTAGCGGGAGATCGAAATGAGCAGTTCTTC. Encoded protein: CASSLGLAGDRNEQFF. The chain uses TRBV5-6 and TRBJ2-1; TRBD2 matches 10 bases. The CDR3 has 16 residues. With V trimmed by 0 bases and J by 7 bases, 7 bases remained unmatched. From germline, CDR1 is SGHDT and CDR2 YYEEEE.